The 23 T cell receptor beta chains given below trace back to one sample, sequenced in a study of T cell changes during pregnancy in multiple sclerosis. The method was immunoSEQ multiplex PCR; TCRdb's version includes in-frame clones alone and lacks a portion of them. The sample contains over 25,000 clones, more than 85% of which appear only once. Sequencing used CD4+ T cells from peripheral blood mononuclear cells, obtained in the second trimester of pregnancy. Receptors were obtained from a female donor with multiple sclerosis, enrolled in a pregnancy study.

The rearrangement joins TRBV5-6 to TRBJ2-7; tentatively, D is TRBD1 (5 bases). The CDR3 length is 11 residues. V lost 6 bases and J 4 bases, leaving 8 bases between the germline ends. Germline CDR1 SGHDT, CDR2 YYEEEE. The chain's CDR3 is CASTQGYEQYF. The CDR3, as DNA: TGTGCCAGCACCCAGGGTTACGAGCAGTACTTC.

The chain uses TRBV5-5 and TRBJ1-2; 7 nucleotides line up with TRBD1. With 2 bases clipped from V and 1 base from J, the junction kept 2 bases outside the gene matches. The CDR3 is 14 amino acids. Germline loops: CDR1 SGHKS, CDR2 YYEKEE (reference sequence). This chain's CDR3 is CASSLDRVNYGYTF. CDR3 DNA sequence: TGTGCCAGCAGCTTAGACAGGGTTAACTATGGCTACACCTTC. The entire variable domain, with the rest obtained from reference TRBV5-5 and TRBJ1-2, is as follows: DAGVTQSPTHLIKTRGQQVTLRCSPISGHKSVSWYQQVLGQGPQFIFQYYEKEERGRGNFPDRFSARQFPNYSSELNVNALLLGDSALYLCASSLDRVNYGYTFGSGTRLTVV.

The CDR3 loop reads CASSLQTVNTEAFF. CDR3 in DNA: TGTGCCAGCTCCCTACAGACAGTTAACACTGAAGCTTTCTTT. The chain carries TRBV18 and TRBJ1-1; D is possibly TRBD1 (5 bases). Germline loops: CDR1 KGHSH, CDR2 LQKENI. V was shortened by 6 bases and J by 2 bases, with 13 bases between the two germline ends. CDR3 length equals 14 residues. Full variable domain (remainder filled in from reference TRBV18 and TRBJ1-1): NAGVMQNPRHLVRRRGQEARLRCSPMKGHSHVYWYRQLPEEGLKFMVYLQKENIIDESGMPKERFSAEFPKEGPSILRIQQVVRGDSAAYFCASSLQTVNTEAFFGQGTRLTVV.

The chain joins TRBV4-1 to TRBJ1-5; D uncertain. This CDR3 is built from 15 residues. Trimming cost V 0 bases and J 5 bases, with 11 bases left between them. Germline V CDR1 and CDR2: MGHRA, YSYEKL. The CDR3 spells CASSQDRAEYQPQHF. The CDR3 bases are TGCGCCAGCAGCCAAGATCGTGCGGAATATCAGCCCCAGCATTTT.

In its sample, this clone was seen once. The chain carries TRBV11-3 and TRBJ2-3; D is perhaps TRBD2 (6 bases). This CDR3 spans 14 amino acids. CDR1 is SGHNT and CDR2 is YENEEA in the germline V gene. Trimming took 5 bases from V and 0 from J, leaving 9 bases between them. Here the CDR3 DNA reads TGTGCCAGCAGCGCGACTAGAAGCACAGATACGCAGTATTTT. It translates to CASSATRSTDTQYF.

The rearrangement uses TRBV28 and TRBJ1-5; D may be TRBD1 (6 bases). Germline-derived CDR1 and CDR2 are MDHEN and SYDVKM. Trimming cost V 5 bases and J 2 bases, with 13 bases left between them. This CDR3 is built from 15 residues. CDR3 loop: CASSPTGSGNQPQHF. In DNA form, the CDR3 reads TGTGCCAGCAGTCCGACAGGTTCTGGCAATCAGCCCCAGCATTTT.

The rearrangement uses TRBV25-1 and TRBJ1-3; D unresolved. Germline CDR1 is MGHDK and CDR2 is SYGVNS. The CDR3 covers 14 residues. The germline V and J ends were trimmed by 6 bases and 4 bases, with 13 bases remaining between them. In DNA, the CDR3 is TGTGCCAGCAGACGTATGCGTTCCGGAAACACCATATATTTT. Translated, it gives CASRRMRSGNTIYF.

The sample holds a few counts of this clone. The chain has TRBV10-3 and TRBJ2-1; no clear D gene. The CDR3 consists of 11 residues. The ends were cut back, 3 bases at V and 7 bases at J, with 4 bases in the middle. Germline loops: CDR1 ENHRY, CDR2 SYGVKD. The CDR3 nucleotides are TGTGCCATCAGTGACAGAAATGAGCAGTTCTTC. Its translation is CAISDRNEQFF.

This clone is a singleton in its sample. This chain uses TRBV5-4 with TRBJ2-3, with 10 nucleotides matching TRBD2. CDR1 and CDR2 (germline): SGHNT, YYREEE (reference sequence). This CDR3 has 17 residues. With V trimmed by 1 base and J by 5 bases, 10 bases remained unmatched. In DNA form, the CDR3 reads TGTGCCAGCAGCTTGCTTTCGCTAGCGGGAGAGATAGATACGCAGTATTTT. The encoded protein is CASSLLSLAGEIDTQYF.

The chain joins TRBV5-4 to TRBJ2-1; TRBD2 matches 10 bases. This CDR3 has 16 residues. Losses at the gene ends were 4 bases for V and 2 bases for J; bases not matched to a gene: 6. Germline CDR1 reads SGHNT; CDR2 reads YYREEE (reference sequence). CDR3 protein: CASSLGSGRAYNEQFF. Written as DNA, the CDR3 is TGTGCCAGCAGCCTTGGAAGCGGGAGGGCCTACAATGAGCAGTTCTTC.

CDR3: CASSFDRNEKLFF. In DNA form, the CDR3 reads TGTGCCAGCAGTTTCGACAGAAATGAAAAACTGTTTTTT. This chain uses TRBV28 with TRBJ1-4; a possible D gene is TRBD1 (5 bases). This CDR3 region has 13 residues. The germline V gene has CDR1 MDHEN and CDR2 SYDVKM. V lost 3 bases, J lost 5 bases, and 7 bases lay in between.

The chain uses TRBV6-4 and TRBJ2-3; D is perhaps TRBD2 (6 bases). The CDR3 sequence is 14 residues long. V was clipped by 6 bases and J by 1 base, with 11 bases between them. Germline CDR1 and CDR2: MRHNA and SNTAGT. The CDR3 nucleotides read TGTGCCAGCAGCCGGGAGTTGGGCACAGATACGCAGTATTTT. Residues: CASSRELGTDTQYF.

This chain links TRBV6-1 with TRBJ2-1, with TRBD2 identical over 10 bases. J lost 9 bases, V lost 4 bases, and 12 bases had no gene match. The CDR3 spans 16 residues. Germline V lookup: CDR1 MNHNS, CDR2 SASEGT. The CDR3 sequence is CASSGSSGRAFGEQFF. The CDR3 region has the DNA TGTGCCAGCAGTGGGTCCAGCGGGAGGGCCTTCGGTGAGCAGTTCTTC.

V is TRBV10-1 and J is TRBJ1-1, with D hard to call. The CDR3 is 14 amino acids. The V gene lost 4 bases and the J gene lost 1 base, with 10 bases spanning the gap. The V gene's germline CDR1 is WNHNN and CDR2 SYGVQD (reference sequence). In DNA, the CDR3 is TGCGCCAGCAGTGCCCTGGGGAGGAACACTGAAGCTTTCTTT. Its translation: CASSALGRNTEAFF.

The chain is built from TRBV7-2 and TRBJ2-1; 9 bases match TRBD1. V lost 5 bases to trimming and J lost 4 bases; unmatched junction nucleotides: 9. CDR3 length: 16 residues. Germline CDR1 and CDR2: SGHTA and FQGNSA. CDR3 sequence: CASSPGQGSVYNEQFF. The CDR3 nucleotides read TGTGCCAGCAGCCCGGGACAGGGCTCGGTGTACAATGAGCAGTTCTTC.

The chain employs TRBV6-5 and TRBJ2-1, with D maybe TRBD1 (6 bases). V shed 0 bases and J shed 4 bases, with 10 bases lying between them. This CDR3 comprises 15 residues. Germline V gene data show CDR1 as MNHEY and CDR2 as SVGAGI. The chain's CDR3 is CASSYSGTPYNEQFF. CDR3 DNA: TGTGCCAGCAGTTACTCCGGGACACCATACAATGAGCAGTTCTTC.

The chain employs TRBV7-2 and TRBJ1-2; TRBD1 is a possible D gene (5 bases). This CDR3 has 16 residues. The V end was cut by 4 bases, the J end by 6 bases, with 21 bases between. Per the germline V gene, CDR1 is SGHTA and CDR2 is FQGNSA. The CDR3, as DNA: TGTGCCAGCAGCTCATTGGGGTGGGGCTTAAGAAATGGCTACACCTTC. Its translation: CASSSLGWGLRNGYTF.

The chain is built from TRBV7-2 and TRBJ2-2, with D uncertain. Trimming shortened V by 5 bases and J by 6 bases, and 13 bases separated the two germline ends. The CDR3 loop spans 14 amino acids. Germline V gives CDR1 SGHTA, CDR2 FQGNSA. DNA for the CDR3: TGTGCCAGCAGCGTCCGACTGGAAGCCGGGGAGCTGTTTTTT. Its protein product is CASSVRLEAGELFF. The full variable domain, in which reference TRBV7-2 and TRBJ2-2 provide the parts outside the CDR3, is GAGVSQSPSNKVTEKGKDVELRCDPISGHTALYWYRQSLGQGLEFLIYFQGNSAPDKSGLPSDRFSAERTGGSVSTLTIQRTQQEDSAVYLCASSVRLEAGELFFGEGSRLTVL.

This rearrangement joins TRBV7-2 to TRBJ1-2; perhaps TRBD1 as D (5 bases). V was cut by 4 bases and J by 6 bases, with 15 bases left in between. The CDR3 consists of 14 residues. The germline V gene has CDR1 SGHTA and CDR2 FQGNSA. The CDR3 DNA is TGTGCCAGCAGCTCGGGGCCGGGGGTGGATGGCTACACCTTC. It codes for CASSSGPGVDGYTF.

The CDR3 loop is CATSSGGSSTDTQYF. CDR3 in DNA: TGTGCCACCTCGAGCGGGGGCTCTAGCACAGATACGCAGTATTTT. This chain uses TRBV6-5 with TRBJ2-3, with 8 bases fitting TRBD2. In germline, CDR1 is MNHEY, CDR2 SVGAGI. V shed 10 bases and J 0 bases; nucleotides not matched to a gene: 9. The CDR3 totals 15 residues.

The J gene is TRBJ1-1, the V gene TRBV5-1, with D maybe TRBD1 (6 bases). This CDR3 contains 15 residues. Trimming left V 0 bases short and J 0 bases short, with 9 bases between. The germline CDR1 and CDR2 sequences are SGHRS and YFSETQ. The DNA for the CDR3 is TGCGCCAGCAGCTTGGCGGGGACACTGAACACTGAAGCTTTCTTT. This codes for CASSLAGTLNTEAFF.

The chain combines TRBV27 with TRBJ2-2, with TRBD2 matching over 10 bases. The germline CDR1 and CDR2 sequences are MNHEY and SMNVEV (reference sequence). The CDR3 sequence is 18 residues long. Trimming cost V 7 bases and J 5 bases; bases outside gene matches: 16. CDR3 coding DNA: TGTGCCAGCACGTCGGGAGCGGGAGGGATGAGTGTTACCGGGGAGCTGTTTTTT. Its protein is CASTSGAGGMSVTGELFF.

This chain joins TRBV30 and TRBJ1-3; TRBD1 might be the D (5 bases). V dropped 2 bases and J dropped 0 bases, with 14 bases sitting between them. Germline V lookup: CDR1 GTSNPN, CDR2 SVGIG (reference sequence). The CDR3 extends over 16 amino acids. CDR3 DNA sequence: TGTGCCTGGAGTAGATGGGGCAGGGTCTCTGGAAACACCATATATTTT. It specifies CAWSRWGRVSGNTIYF.